This paragraph reports one T cell receptor (beta chain). The data derive from a study of blood T cell repertoires in COVID-19. About the study: Italy, Spain and the United States were the sources of the convalescent and acute COVID-19 samples. PBMCs, B-cell-depleted T cells, or T cells were the source of the cDNA or gDNA that made up the material.

The CDR3 has 16 amino acids. Trimming took 5 bases from V and 12 from J; bases not matched to a gene: 20. Germline V lookup: CDR1 LNHDA, CDR2 SQIVND (reference sequence). The method was immunoSEQ multiplex PCR; TCRdb's version includes in-frame clones alone and lacks a portion of them. This table holds about 230,000 clones, just over 85% found once. The sample taken for sequencing was peripheral blood. This TCR derives from a man aged 45-65 years with COVID-19, enrolled during active disease. This chain connects TRBV19 to TRBJ2-7; TRBD1 aligns across 9 bases. The CDR3 is CASSSSHGTGSKEGYF. CDR3 in DNA: TGTGCCAGTAGTTCCAGCCACGGGACAGGGAGCAAAGAGGGGTACTTC.